This T cell receptor beta chain was profiled in a study of blood T cell repertoires in COVID-19. Clones were read by immunoSEQ multiplex PCR, and TCRdb kept only the in-frame ones, dropping some. The sample includes around 300,000 clones, 89% of them seen just once. The V gene lost 1 base and the J gene lost 5 bases, with 14 bases spanning the gap. CDR1 and CDR2 (germline): MGHDK, SYGVNS. The CDR3 is 15 residues long. This chain uses TRBV25-1 with TRBJ1-1; D is perhaps TRBD1 (5 bases). The sample taken for sequencing was PBMCs or T cells enriched from blood (not recorded which). This TCR was recovered from a woman in her 40s who had recovered from COVID-19. Here the CDR3 reads CASSELGGSRTEAFF. As DNA, the CDR3 is TGTGCCAGCAGTGAATTGGGGGGATCTAGGACTGAAGCTTTCTTT.